The entry below describes one T cell receptor (beta chain). What it recognizes is unknown. V lost 4 bases and J lost 0, with 14 bases in between. This CDR3 comprises 16 residues. Germline V CDR1 and CDR2: LGHNA, YSLEER. Each CDR3 protein is one row after TCRdb ran MiXCR on the reads. Of some 560,000 distinct CDR3 sequences in the sample, about 40% are singletons; the top ten hold roughly 50%. This sample is part of a study of T cell repertoires in cytomegalovirus infection. The wider study: The authors relied on CMV epitopes, both recently identified HLA-C-restricted and well-studied HLA-B-restricted.

This chain joins TRBV4-3 and TRBJ2-3; D is ambiguous. This TCR derives from a human donor in good health (CMV status not recorded). Some clones in this sample may be carry-over from other donors' samples. The sample here was cultured PBMCs, taken from culture after CMV antigen stimulation. The CDR3 sequence is CASSPGSALSTDTQYF. The CDR3 bases are TGCGCCAGCAGCCCCGGGTCGGCACTTAGCACAGATACGCAGTATTTT.